This passage covers 24 T cell receptor beta chains from one sample sequenced in a study of blood T cell repertoires in COVID-19. Using immunoSEQ multiplex PCR, the repertoire was profiled, and TCRdb retains in-frame clones only, with some absent. The sample records about 140,000 clones, over 75% being singletons. The sample comprised peripheral blood. The receptor set was obtained from a human donor in a cohort sampled during active COVID-19.

For the CDR3, the DNA is TGTGCCAGCAGTTTATGGAGGGCTGAAGCTTTCTTT. This gives the protein CASSLWRAEAFF. The rearrangement joins TRBV12-3 or TRBV12-4 to TRBJ1-1; D is uncertain. Trimming pared 2 bases from V and 6 bases from J, leaving 7 bases between. This CDR3 spans 12 amino acids.

V usage is TRBV9 and J usage is TRBJ1-4; 8 bases are shared with TRBD1. The CDR3 extends over 14 amino acids. Trimming took 6 bases from V and 7 from J; bases not matched to a gene: 8. The V gene's germline CDR1 is SGDLS and CDR2 YYNGEE. The CDR3 protein is CASNKQGVGEKLFF. The CDR3 DNA sequence: TGTGCCAGCAACAAACAGGGGGTCGGTGAAAAACTGTTTTTT.

The J gene is TRBJ1-1, the V gene TRBV6-5; possible D gene TRBD1, 6 bases. The CDR3 extends over 15 amino acids. Trimming removed 0 bases at V and 1 base at J, with 9 bases between. Germline V gene lookup returns CDR1 MNHEY and CDR2 SVGAGI. The CDR3 DNA reads TGTGCCAGCAGTTACTCGGGGGCTGAGAACACTGAAGCTTTCTTT. As protein: CASSYSGAENTEAFF.

This sequence joins TRBV6-2 or TRBV6-3 and TRBJ2-2; 7 bases line up with TRBD1. The CDR3 has 14 residues. The ends lost 3 bases at V and 5 bases at J; junction bases unmatched: 3. CDR1 and CDR2 (germline): MNHEY, SVGEGT. The CDR3 DNA sequence: TGTGCCAGCAGTTATAGGGGGCGGACCGGGGAGCTGTTTTTT. As protein: CASSYRGRTGELFF.

This clone was observed a single time. The genes are TRBV7-9 and TRBJ1-2; the D is unclear. Looked up from germline, CDR1 is SEHNR and CDR2 is FQNEAQ (reference sequence). The CDR3 consists of 11 residues. Trimming shortened V by 3 bases and J by 3 bases, and 2 bases separated the two germline ends. CDR3 coding DNA: TGTGCCAGCAGCTTCGACTATGGCTACACCTTC. Translated, it gives CASSFDYGYTF.

This clone has only one observation. The V and J genes are TRBV20-1 and TRBJ2-1, with 8 bases lining up with TRBD1. The CDR3 runs to 14 residues. V lost 3 bases, J lost 8 bases, and 9 bases stayed unmatched. CDR1 is DFQATT, CDR2 SNEGSKA, per germline (reference sequence). The CDR3, as DNA: TGCAGTGCTAGTAGTGACAGGGGTTCGGATGAGCAGTTCTTC. This codes for CSASSDRGSDEQFF.

The genes are TRBV15 and TRBJ2-1, with 14 positions matching TRBD2. J was trimmed by 9 bases and V by 8 bases; bases with no gene match: 3. Germline loops: CDR1 LNHNV, CDR2 YYDKDF (reference sequence). This CDR3 spans 13 amino acids. CDR3 DNA: TGTGCCACCTCGGGACTAGCGGGGGCTGAGCAGTTCTTC. Translated, it gives CATSGLAGAEQFF. The full variable domain, completed using reference TRBV15 and TRBJ2-1, is DAMVIQNPRYQVTQFGKPVTLSCSQTLNHNVMYWYQQKSSQAPKLLFHYYDKDFNNEADTPDNFQSRRPNTSFCFLDIRSPGLGDTAMYLCATSGLAGAEQFFGPGTRLTVL.

The chain employs TRBV7-8 and TRBJ1-5; D is uncertain. Germline lookup yields CDR1 SGHVS and CDR2 FQNEAQ. With 5 bases removed from V and 9 bases from J, the gap between germline ends came to 20 bases. This CDR3 spans 15 amino acids. The DNA of the CDR3 is TGTGCCAGCAGCATAATGGAGGGCGTCCGGGGGCCCCAGCATTTT. It codes for CASSIMEGVRGPQHF.

This chain joins TRBV20-1 and TRBJ2-1; D gene ambiguous. Trimming shortened V by 3 bases and J by 7 bases, and 7 bases separated the two germline ends. This CDR3 region has 11 residues. CDR1 and CDR2 from the germline V gene are DFQATT and SNEGSKA (reference sequence). CDR3 in DNA: TGCAGTGCTAGTGCCCAAAATGAGCAGTTCTTC. It translates to CSASAQNEQFF.

J is TRBJ2-5 and V is TRBV5-4; possibly TRBD2 for D (5 bases). The V and J ends lost 3 bases and 14 bases respectively, with 14 bases between them. Germline assignment: CDR1 SGHNT and CDR2 YYREEE (reference sequence). This CDR3 contains 11 residues. This chain's CDR3 is CASSSLGITYF. CDR3 nucleotide sequence: TGTGCCAGCAGCTCCCTCGGGATCACATACTTC.

The genes are TRBV10-2 and TRBJ1-3; D call uncertain. The V end was cut by 5 bases, the J end by 3 bases, with 5 bases between. CDR3 length: 12 residues. Germline CDR1 WSHSY, CDR2 SAAADI. CDR3: CASSLDGNTIYF. The CDR3 nucleotides read TGCGCCAGCAGTTTAGATGGAAACACCATATATTTT.

The chain uses TRBV4-3 and TRBJ1-2; D ambiguous. Germline values: CDR1 LGHNA, CDR2 YSLEER. V was clipped by 0 bases and J by 10 bases, with 15 bases between them. CDR3 size: 14 residues. CDR3 region: CASSQDEATPFYTF. CDR3 coding DNA: TGCGCCAGCAGCCAAGATGAGGCAACCCCCTTCTACACCTTC.

The chain combines TRBV7-9 with TRBJ1-1; D perhaps matches TRBD1 (5 bases). The CDR3 length is 15 residues. The V and J ends lost 3 bases and 1 base respectively, with 12 bases between them. CDR1 is SEHNR, CDR2 FQNEAQ, per germline (reference sequence). In nucleotides, the CDR3 is TGTGCCAGCAGCTTCTTGGCAGGGAAGAACACTGAAGCTTTCTTT. Translated, it gives CASSFLAGKNTEAFF.

CDR3 sequence reads: CASVRGEGYTF. CDR3 nucleotides: TGTGCCAGCGTTCGGGGAGAAGGCTACACCTTC. The rearrangement uses TRBV6-5 and TRBJ1-2, with D uncertain. The CDR3 runs to 11 residues. V shed 8 bases and J shed 8 bases, with 12 bases lying between them. Germline V CDR1 and CDR2: MNHEY, SVGAGI.

The chain combines TRBV7-9 with TRBJ2-1, with TRBD2 matching over 8 bases. CDR3 length: 12 amino acids. After removal of 5 bases from V and 15 bases from J, the junction contained 9 bases not matched to a gene. Per the germline V gene, CDR1 is SEHNR and CDR2 is FQNEAQ (reference sequence). CDR3 sequence: CASSPSGRLLFF. The CDR3 nucleotides read TGTGCCAGCAGCCCCAGCGGGAGACTTCTGTTCTTC.

The chain links TRBV11-3 to TRBJ1-1; D remains unclear. The CDR3 has 15 residues. Deletions cut 1 base from V and 1 base from J, with 10 bases between. Germline V gives CDR1 SGHNT, CDR2 YENEEA. CDR3 in amino acids: CASSLGGLSNTEAFF. DNA for the CDR3: TGTGCCAGCAGCTTAGGCGGACTGTCGAACACTGAAGCTTTCTTT.

This clone was picked up one time. The CDR3 is CASSKGTSGTYNEQFF. The DNA for the CDR3 is TGTGCCAGCAGTAAAGGGACTAGCGGGACCTACAATGAGCAGTTCTTC. This rearrangement joins TRBV6-1 to TRBJ2-1; 13 positions match TRBD2. The CDR3 has 16 residues. The V gene end was trimmed by 5 bases and the J gene end by 2 bases; junction bases not matched to a gene: 3. CDR1 MNHNS and CDR2 SASEGT come from the germline V gene.

The V call is TRBV5-6, the J call TRBJ2-1; D is uncertain. From germline, CDR1 is SGHDT and CDR2 YYEEEE. V was clipped by 4 bases and J by 10 bases, with 21 bases between them. The CDR3 is 15 residues long. The CDR3 nucleotides read TGTGCCAGCAGCCCCCTCTCGTCAGGTAATTTCGAGCAGTTCTTC. It translates to CASSPLSSGNFEQFF.

V and J are TRBV11-2 and TRBJ2-1; 8 bases map to TRBD1. Trimming at V came to 5 bases and at J to 1 base, leaving 4 bases not matched to a gene. The CDR3 is made up of 15 amino acids. The germline CDR1 and CDR2 sequences are SGHAT and FQNNGV. The CDR3 loop reads CASSPQGVSYNEQFF. In DNA form, the CDR3 reads TGTGCCAGCAGCCCACAGGGGGTTTCCTACAATGAGCAGTTCTTC.

The chain links TRBV11-2 to TRBJ2-7, with 10 bases that match TRBD2. With V trimmed by 5 bases and J by 6 bases, 10 bases remained unmatched. CDR1 and CDR2 from the germline V gene are SGHAT and FQNNGV. The CDR3 totals 15 residues. For the CDR3, the DNA is TGTGCCAGCAGCCTCGAGGGGCTAGCGGGAGCCGAGCAGTACGTC. It encodes CASSLEGLAGAEQYV.

The genes are TRBV6-5 and TRBJ2-5, with D maybe TRBD1 (5 bases). V lost 7 bases, J lost 5 bases, and 17 bases lay in between. The V gene's germline CDR1 is MNHEY and CDR2 SVGAGI. The CDR3 runs 14 residues. CDR3 amino acids: CASKLSQGVETQYF. DNA of the CDR3: TGTGCCAGCAAGCTGTCTCAAGGGGTGGAGACCCAGTACTTC.

The V and J genes are TRBV27 and TRBJ2-1, with 7 bases lining up with TRBD2. Germline CDR1 MNHEY, CDR2 SMNVEV (reference sequence). The CDR3 has 14 residues. V was clipped by 3 bases and J by 6 bases; unmatched bases: 5. CDR3 bases: TGTGCCAGCAGTTTGGCGTGGGGGGGCAATGAGCAGTTCTTC. Protein product: CASSLAWGGNEQFF.

The rearrangement joins TRBV6-2 or TRBV6-3 to TRBJ2-7, with 11 nucleotides matching TRBD2. Germline V gene data show CDR1 as MNHEY and CDR2 as SVGEGT. The length of the CDR3 is 18 residues. Trimming cost V 6 bases and J 0 bases; bases outside gene matches: 13. The CDR3 nucleotides read TGTGCCAGCAGCCCCCGTTACCGACTAGCGGGGAGCTCCTACGAGCAGTACGTC. This encodes CASSPRYRLAGSSYEQYV.

Concerning this clone: Other nucleotide sequences from this sample produce the same CDR3. The chain has TRBV7-7 and TRBJ2-3, with D perhaps matching TRBD1 (7 bases). The CDR3 extends over 15 amino acids. V lost 5 bases and J 1 base, leaving 13 bases between the germline ends. Germline-derived CDR1 and CDR2 are SSHAT and FNYEAQ (reference sequence). CDR3 sequence reads: CASSPGGGRTDTQYF. CDR3 in DNA: TGTGCCAGCAGCCCTGGAGGGGGCCGCACAGATACGCAGTATTTT.